This T cell receptor (beta chain) appears in the sequencing data of a study of shared clonotypes between healthy human individuals. An even split of each subset's genomic DNA across several immunoSEQ plates was performed. Generated by immunoSEQ multiplex PCR, the TCRdb table keeps only in-frame clones and is missing some. The sample records about half a million clones, approximately 82% being singletons. None of the donors, who were healthy HIV-negative adults, had recently had acute infections or vaccinations. This CDR3 comprises 14 residues. V lost 5 bases and J lost 0; bases outside the gene matches: 4. CDR1 and CDR2 (germline): LNHDA, SQIVND (reference sequence).

This chain links TRBV19 with TRBJ2-7, with 7 bases that match TRBD2. The receptor comes from a woman aged 40-49 years in good health. Some clones in this sample may be carry-over from other donors' samples. The source material was PBMCs. The CDR3 loop reads CASSRRTSSYEQYF. In nucleotides, the CDR3 is TGTGCCAGTAGTCGACGGACTAGCTCCTACGAGCAGTACTTC.